This TCR beta chain comes out of a study of cytomegalovirus exposure and HLA in healthy donors. Vbeta (60) and Jbeta (13) primers were used in the PCR. Some clones are missing from TCRdb's copy, which holds only in-frame ones; the method was immunoSEQ multiplex PCR. The sample shows 100,000 to 150,000 clones, roughly 74% of them seen only once. Germline trimming cut 1 base from V and 9 bases from J; bases unmatched to any gene: 5. The CDR3 contains 14 residues. CDR1 and CDR2 (germline): MNHEY, SMNVEV (reference sequence). The receptor comes from a woman in her 50s in good health and CMV-seropositive. This chain connects TRBV27 to TRBJ2-1, with 8 positions matching TRBD1. Sequences were obtained from PBMCs. CDR3 nucleotides: TGTGCCAGCAGTTTATGGGACAGGTTAGGTGAGCAGTTCTTC. It translates to CASSLWDRLGEQFF.